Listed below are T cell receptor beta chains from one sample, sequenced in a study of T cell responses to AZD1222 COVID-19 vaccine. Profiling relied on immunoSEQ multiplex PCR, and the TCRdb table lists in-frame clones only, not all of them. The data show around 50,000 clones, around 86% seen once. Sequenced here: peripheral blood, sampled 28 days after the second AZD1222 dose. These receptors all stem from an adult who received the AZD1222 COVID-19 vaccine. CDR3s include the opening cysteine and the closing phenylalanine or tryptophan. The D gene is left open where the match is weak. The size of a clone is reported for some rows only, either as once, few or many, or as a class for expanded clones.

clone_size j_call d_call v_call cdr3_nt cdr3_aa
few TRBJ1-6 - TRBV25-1 TGTGCCAGCAGTGAATACGGGGACCTCCACTTT CASSEYGDLHF
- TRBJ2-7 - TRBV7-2 TGTGCCAGCAGCTTAGAACAGTTCTACGAGCAGTACTTC CASSLEQFYEQYF
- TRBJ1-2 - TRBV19 TGTGCCAGCAAATATACTGGGGCGGATGGCTACACCTTC CASKYTGADGYTF
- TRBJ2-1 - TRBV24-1 TGTGCCACCAGTGTGGGGCAAAGCTCCTACAATGAGCAGTTCTTC CATSVGQSSYNEQFF
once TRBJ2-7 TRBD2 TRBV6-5 TGTGCCAGCAGTTCGCCCGGGACTAGCGGGAGGAGTGAGCAGTACTTC CASSSPGTSGRSEQYF
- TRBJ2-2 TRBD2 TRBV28 TGTGCCAGCAGTTTAATAAGACTAGCGGGCTCCACCGGGGAGCTGTTTTTT CASSLIRLAGSTGELFF
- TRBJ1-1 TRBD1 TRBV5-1 TGCGCCAGCAGCTTGGCCGGGGGACAGTTTGAAGCTTTCTTT CASSLAGGQFEAFF
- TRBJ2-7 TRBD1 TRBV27 TGTGCCAGCAGTTTGGGAAGGGGGACAGGGGGCTACGAGCAGTACTTC CASSLGRGTGGYEQYF
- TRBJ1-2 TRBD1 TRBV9 TGTGCCAGCAGCGCCGGATCCGCAGGGGGAGCTAACTATGGCTACACCTTC CASSAGSAGGANYGYTF
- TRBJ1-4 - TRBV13 TGTGCCAGCAGCTCTCAGGGTGGGGTTGAAAAACTGTTTTTT CASSSQGGVEKLFF
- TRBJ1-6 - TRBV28 TGTGCCAGCAATGGGGGTTCCAGCTCCTATAATTCACCCCTCCACTTT CASNGGSSSYNSPLHF
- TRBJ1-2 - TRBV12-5 TGTGCTAGTGGTTTGGTCGGCACGGTCTATGGCTACACCTTC CASGLVGTVYGYTF
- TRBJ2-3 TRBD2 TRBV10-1 TGCGCCAGCAGTGAGTCGACGGCTAGCGGAGCAGATACGCAGTATTTT CASSESTASGADTQYF
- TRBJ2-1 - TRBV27 TGTGCCAGCAGTTTTACCTCGTGGACCTACAATGAGCAGTTCTTC CASSFTSWTYNEQFF
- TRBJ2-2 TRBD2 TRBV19 TGTGCCACCAAATTCACCGGCCTAGCGGGAGGTACCGGGGAGCTGTTTTTT CATKFTGLAGGTGELFF
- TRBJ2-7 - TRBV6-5 TGTGCCAGCAGTTCCGACTACACCTCCTACGAGCAGTACTTC CASSSDYTSYEQYF
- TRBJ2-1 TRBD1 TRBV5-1 TGCGCCAGCAGCTTGGATACAGGGGGCGGTTGGAATGAGCAGTTCTTC CASSLDTGGGWNEQFF
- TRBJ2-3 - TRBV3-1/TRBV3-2 TGTGCCAGCAGCCAATGGCAAGGCAGGACAGATACGCAGTATTTT CASSQWQGRTDTQYF
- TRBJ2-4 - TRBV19 TGTGCCAGTAGTTCCCCGGGAGCCAAAAACATTCAGTACTTC CASSSPGAKNIQYF
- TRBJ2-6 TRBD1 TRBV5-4 TGTGCCAGCAGCTTGTATTACAGGGGGCGCGGTGGGGCCAACGTCCTGACTTTC CASSLYYRGRGGANVLTF
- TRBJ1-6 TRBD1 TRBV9 TGTGCCAGCAGCGCACCAGGGGGCGAGGGGTCACCCCTCCACTTT CASSAPGGEGSPLHF
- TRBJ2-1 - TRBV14 TGTGCCAGCAGCCACCCCTGGTTCGAGGCGAACAATGAGCAGTTCTTC CASSHPWFEANNEQFF
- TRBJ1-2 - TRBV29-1 TGCAGCGTTGAAGAAGGGGTGAACTATGGCTACACCTTC CSVEEGVNYGYTF
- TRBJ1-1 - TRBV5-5 TGTGCCAGCAGCCGAAAGGGTGTGGGTCTGGGGACATCGAACACTGAAGCTTTCTTT CASSRKGVGLGTSNTEAFF
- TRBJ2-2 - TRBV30 TGTGCCTGGAGCGCCCTTGGGCTATCGAACACCGGGGAGCTGTTTTTT CAWSALGLSNTGELFF
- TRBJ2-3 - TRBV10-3 TGTGCCATCAGTCCAGGGCGGGGCAGCGTCACAGATGCGCAGTATTTT CAISPGRGSVTDAQYF
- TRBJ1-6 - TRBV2 TGTGCCAGCATACGCGACACCGGGGCTTCACCCCTCCACTTT CASIRDTGASPLHF
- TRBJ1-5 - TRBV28 TGTGCCAGCAGTTTCTTTCGGCTGCACCTTCGGCAGCCCCAGCATTTT CASSFFRLHLRQPQHF
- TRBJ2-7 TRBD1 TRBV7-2 TGTGCCAGCAGCCGGCGAGGGTCCCGGGACAGGAATAATTACGAGCAGTACTTC CASSRRGSRDRNNYEQYF
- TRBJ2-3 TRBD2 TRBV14 TGTGCCAGCAGCCAGACTAGCGGTTGGAATACGCAGTATTTT CASSQTSGWNTQYF
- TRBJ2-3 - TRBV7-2 TGTGCCAGCAGCTCAGGGGGCACAGATACGCAGTATTTT CASSSGGTDTQYF
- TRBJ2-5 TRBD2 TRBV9 TGTGCCAGCAGCGTAGTGGGACTAGCCCTCGGAGAGACCCAGTACTTC CASSVVGLALGETQYF
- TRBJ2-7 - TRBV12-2 TGTGCAAGTCGCTTAGCGGGACAGGGCTCCTACGAGCAGTACTTC CASRLAGQGSYEQYF
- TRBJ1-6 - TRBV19 TGTGCCAGTAGTCAGACAGGCGGAAATTCACCCCTCCACTTT CASSQTGGNSPLHF
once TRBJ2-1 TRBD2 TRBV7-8 TGTGCCAGCTCACATCCCGCCTCGGGACAGGGGACTAGCGGGAGCTACAATGAGCAGTTCTTC CASSHPASGQGTSGSYNEQFF
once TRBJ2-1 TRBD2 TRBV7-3 TGTGCCAGCAGCTCAAGCGGGAGCAGCAATGAGCAGTTCTTC CASSSSGSSNEQFF
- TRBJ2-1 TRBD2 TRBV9 TGTGCCAGCAGCGTAGAGGTAGCGGGAGTGGGCAATGAGCAGTTCTTC CASSVEVAGVGNEQFF
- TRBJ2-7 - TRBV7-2 TGTGCCAGCAGCTTAAGGCCGGGTCCTTCCTACGAGCAGTACTTC CASSLRPGPSYEQYF
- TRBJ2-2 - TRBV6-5 TGTGCCAGCAGAGAGACCGGGGAGCTGTTTTTT CASRETGELFF
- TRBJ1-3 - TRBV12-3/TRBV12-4 TGTGCCAGCAGCCCCCCTGGAAACACCATATATTTT CASSPPGNTIYF
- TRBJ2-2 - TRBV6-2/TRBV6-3 TGTGCCAGCAGTTGGCTGCGGGCCAGCACCGGGGAGCTGTTTTTT CASSWLRASTGELFF
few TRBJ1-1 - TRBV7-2 TGTGCCAGCAGCTTCGACAGCGAAGCGAACACTGAAGCTTTCTTT CASSFDSEANTEAFF
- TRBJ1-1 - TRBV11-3 TGTGCCAGCAGCACGCGGCAGGGCGCCACTGAAGCTTTCTTT CASSTRQGATEAFF
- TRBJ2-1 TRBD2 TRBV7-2 TGTGCCAGCAGCGGACTAGCGGGAGGCGGGGATGAGCAGTTCTTC CASSGLAGGGDEQFF
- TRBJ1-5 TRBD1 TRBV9 TGTGCCAGCAGCGCCGGGACAGGGTTCGCTCAGCCCCAGCATTTT CASSAGTGFAQPQHF
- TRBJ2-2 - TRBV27 TGTGCCAGCAGTCTTGGGGGAGGAACCGGGGAGCTGTTTTTT CASSLGGGTGELFF
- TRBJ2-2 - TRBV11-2 TGTGCCAGCAGCTTAGAGCGTTCCGGGGAGCTGTTTTTT CASSLERSGELFF
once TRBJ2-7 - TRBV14 TGTGCCAGCAGCCCCAACAGGGTCCCGTTCTTC CASSPNRVPFF
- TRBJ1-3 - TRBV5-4 TGTGCCAGCAGCCCGAAGTGGGGAAACACCATATATTTT CASSPKWGNTIYF
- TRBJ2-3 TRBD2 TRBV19 TGTGCCAGTAGTATAGGACGGACTAGCGGGAGGGCCTATGATACGCAGTATTTT CASSIGRTSGRAYDTQYF
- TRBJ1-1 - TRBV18 TGTGCCAGCTCACCACAGAAGAACACTGAAGCTTTCTTT CASSPQKNTEAFF
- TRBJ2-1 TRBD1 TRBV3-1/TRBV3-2 TGTGCCAGCAGCTCTGCAGGGGGCGGTGAGCAGTTCTTC CASSSAGGGEQFF